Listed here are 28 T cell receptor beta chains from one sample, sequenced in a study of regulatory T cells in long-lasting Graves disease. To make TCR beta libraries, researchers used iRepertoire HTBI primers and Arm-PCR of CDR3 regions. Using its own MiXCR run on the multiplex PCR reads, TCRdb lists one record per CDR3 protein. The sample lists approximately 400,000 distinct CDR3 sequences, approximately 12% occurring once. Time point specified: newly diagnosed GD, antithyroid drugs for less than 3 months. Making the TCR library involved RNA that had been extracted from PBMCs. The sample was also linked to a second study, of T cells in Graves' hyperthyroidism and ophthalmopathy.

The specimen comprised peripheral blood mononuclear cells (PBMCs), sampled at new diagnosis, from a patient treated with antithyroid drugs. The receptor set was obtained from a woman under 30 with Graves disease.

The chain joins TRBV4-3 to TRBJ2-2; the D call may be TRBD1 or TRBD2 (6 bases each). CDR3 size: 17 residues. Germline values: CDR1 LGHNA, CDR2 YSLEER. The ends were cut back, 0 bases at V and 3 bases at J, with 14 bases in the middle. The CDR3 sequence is CASSQDWGAGYTGELFF. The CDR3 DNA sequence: TGCGCCAGCAGCCAAGATTGGGGGGCCGGGTACACCGGGGAGCTGTTTTTT.

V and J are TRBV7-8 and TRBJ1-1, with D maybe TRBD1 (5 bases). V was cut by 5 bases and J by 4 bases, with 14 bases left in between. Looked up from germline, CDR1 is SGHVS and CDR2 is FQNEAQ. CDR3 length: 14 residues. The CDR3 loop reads CASSLFGGSTEAFF. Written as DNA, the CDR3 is TGTGCCAGCAGCCTTTTTGGGGGTTCCACTGAAGCTTTCTTT. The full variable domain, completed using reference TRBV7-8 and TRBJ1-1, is GAGVSQSPRYKVAKRGQDVALRCDPISGHVSLFWYQQALGQGPEFLTYFQNEAQLDKSGLPSDRFFAERPEGSVSTLKIQRTQQEDSAVYLCASSLFGGSTEAFFGQGTRLTVV.

The CDR3 bases are TGCAGCGTTGAAAATTTCGCCCAGCCTGACTATGGCTACACCTTC. It specifies CSVENFAQPDYGYTF. The chain has TRBV29-1 and TRBJ1-2; no clear D gene. Per germline, CDR1 SQVTM and CDR2 ANQGSEA. The CDR3 covers 15 residues. V gave up 2 bases and J gave up 3 bases, with 16 bases separating them.

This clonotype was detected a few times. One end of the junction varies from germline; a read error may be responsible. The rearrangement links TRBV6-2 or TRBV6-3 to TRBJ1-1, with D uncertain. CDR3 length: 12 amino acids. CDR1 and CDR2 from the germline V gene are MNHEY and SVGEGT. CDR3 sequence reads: CASSSEGGMALF. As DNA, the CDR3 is TGTGCCAGCAGTTCGGAGGGAGGTATGGCTCTCTTT.

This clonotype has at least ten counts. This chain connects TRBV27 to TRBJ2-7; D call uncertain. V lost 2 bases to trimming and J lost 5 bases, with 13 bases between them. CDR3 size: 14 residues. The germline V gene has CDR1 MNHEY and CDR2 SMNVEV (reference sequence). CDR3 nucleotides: TGTGCCAGCAGTTTAAAGGTTGGAGCTCACGAGCAGTACTTC. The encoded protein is CASSLKVGAHEQYF.

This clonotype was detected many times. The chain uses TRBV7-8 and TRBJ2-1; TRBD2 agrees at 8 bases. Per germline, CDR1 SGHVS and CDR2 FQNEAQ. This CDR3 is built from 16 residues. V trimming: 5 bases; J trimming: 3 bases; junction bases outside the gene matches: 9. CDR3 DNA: TGTGCCAGCAGCCCAGGCCGGGGGGGCATCTACAATGAGCAGTTCTTC. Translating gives CASSPGRGGIYNEQFF.

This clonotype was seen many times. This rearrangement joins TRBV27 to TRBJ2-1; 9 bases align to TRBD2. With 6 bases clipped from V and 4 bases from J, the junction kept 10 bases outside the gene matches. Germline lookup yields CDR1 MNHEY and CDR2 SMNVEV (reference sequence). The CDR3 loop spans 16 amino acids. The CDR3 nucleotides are TGTGCCAGCAGGGACCTAGCGGGAAGACTTTACAATGAGCAGTTCTTC. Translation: CASRDLAGRLYNEQFF.

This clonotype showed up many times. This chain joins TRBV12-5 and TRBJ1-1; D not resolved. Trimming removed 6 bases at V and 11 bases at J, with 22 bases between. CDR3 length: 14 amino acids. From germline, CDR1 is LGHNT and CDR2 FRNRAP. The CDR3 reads CASGVFGVPGGAFF. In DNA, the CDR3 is TGTGCTAGTGGGGTCTTCGGGGTCCCTGGCGGGGCTTTCTTT.

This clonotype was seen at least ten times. CDR3 nucleotide sequence: TGTGCCAGCTCTAGACTAGCGGGTGAACAAGAGACCCAGTACTTC. Translation gives CASSRLAGEQETQYF. The chain links TRBV18 to TRBJ2-5; 10 nucleotides match TRBD2. Germline assignment: CDR1 KGHSH and CDR2 LQKENI. Trimming removed 6 bases from V and 2 bases from J; junction bases left unmatched: 6. The CDR3 is made up of 15 amino acids.

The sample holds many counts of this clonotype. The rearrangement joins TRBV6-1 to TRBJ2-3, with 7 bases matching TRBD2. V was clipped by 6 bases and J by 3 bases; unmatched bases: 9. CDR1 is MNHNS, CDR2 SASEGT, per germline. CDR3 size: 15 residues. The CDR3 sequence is CASSGGTRRTDTQYF. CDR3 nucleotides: TGTGCCAGCAGCGGGGGGACGCGGAGGACAGATACGCAGTATTTT.

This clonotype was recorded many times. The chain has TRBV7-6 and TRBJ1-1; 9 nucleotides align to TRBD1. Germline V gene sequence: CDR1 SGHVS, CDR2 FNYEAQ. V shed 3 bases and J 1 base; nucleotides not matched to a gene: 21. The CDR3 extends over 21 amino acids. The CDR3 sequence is CASSFGPEQGAYGRGNTEAFF. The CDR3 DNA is TGTGCCAGCAGCTTCGGCCCCGAACAGGGGGCCTACGGGCGGGGGAACACTGAAGCTTTCTTT.

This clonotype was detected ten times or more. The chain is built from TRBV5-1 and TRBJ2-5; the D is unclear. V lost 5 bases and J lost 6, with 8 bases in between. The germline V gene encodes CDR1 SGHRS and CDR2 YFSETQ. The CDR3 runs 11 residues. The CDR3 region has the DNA TGCGCCAGCAGTTTCCCAAAGACCCAGTACTTC. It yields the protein CASSFPKTQYF. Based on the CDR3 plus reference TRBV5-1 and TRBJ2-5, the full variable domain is KAGVTQTPRYLIKTRGQQVTLSCSPISGHRSVSWYQQTPGQGLQFLFEYFSETQRNKGNFPGRFSGRQFSNSRSEMNVSTLELGDSALYLCASSFPKTQYFGPGTRLLVL.

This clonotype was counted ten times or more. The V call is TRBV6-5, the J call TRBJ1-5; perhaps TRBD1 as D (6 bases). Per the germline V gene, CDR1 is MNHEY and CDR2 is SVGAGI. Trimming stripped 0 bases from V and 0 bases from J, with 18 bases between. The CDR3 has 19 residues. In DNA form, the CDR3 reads TGTGCCAGCAGTTACTCGATGATTTCGGGGGGCTATAGCAATCAGCCCCAGCATTTT. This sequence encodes CASSYSMISGGYSNQPQHF.

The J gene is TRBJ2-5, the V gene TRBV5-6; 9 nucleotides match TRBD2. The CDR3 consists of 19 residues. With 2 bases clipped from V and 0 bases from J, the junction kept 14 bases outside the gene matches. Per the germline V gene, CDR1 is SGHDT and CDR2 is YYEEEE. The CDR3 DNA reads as TGTGCCAGCAGCTTTGGCCTGGCGGGGGGGCCCCGATACCAAGAGACCCAGTACTTC. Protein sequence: CASSFGLAGGPRYQETQYF.

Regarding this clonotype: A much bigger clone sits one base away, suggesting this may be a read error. CDR3 DNA: TGCGCCAGCAGCCGAGGTCAGGCAAGCTCCTACGAGCAGTACGTC. It translates to CASSRGQASSYEQYV. The chain couples TRBV4-1 to TRBJ2-7; no clear D. Germline CDR1 is MGHRA and CDR2 is YSYEKL. V was clipped by 4 bases and J by 0 bases, with 13 bases between them. This CDR3 region has 15 residues.

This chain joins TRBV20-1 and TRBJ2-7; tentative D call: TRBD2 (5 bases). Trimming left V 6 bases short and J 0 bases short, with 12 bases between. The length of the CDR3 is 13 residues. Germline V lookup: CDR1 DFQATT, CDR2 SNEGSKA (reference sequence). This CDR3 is CSARGASSYEQYV. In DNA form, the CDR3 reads TGCAGTGCCCGGGGAGCGAGCTCCTACGAGCAGTACGTC.

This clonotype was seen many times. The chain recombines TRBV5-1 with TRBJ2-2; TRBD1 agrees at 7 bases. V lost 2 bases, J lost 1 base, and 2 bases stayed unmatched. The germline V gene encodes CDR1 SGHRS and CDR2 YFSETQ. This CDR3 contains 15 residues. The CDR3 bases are TGCGCCAGCAGCTTAAACAGGGGGAACACCGGGGAGCTGTTTTTT. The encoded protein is CASSLNRGNTGELFF.

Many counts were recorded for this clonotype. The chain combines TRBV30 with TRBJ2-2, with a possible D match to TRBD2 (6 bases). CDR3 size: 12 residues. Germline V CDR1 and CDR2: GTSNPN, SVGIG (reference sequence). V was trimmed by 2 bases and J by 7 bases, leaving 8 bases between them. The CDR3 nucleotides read TGTGCCTGGAGTAGCGGGCGCGGGGAGCTGTTTTTT. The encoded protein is CAWSSGRGELFF.

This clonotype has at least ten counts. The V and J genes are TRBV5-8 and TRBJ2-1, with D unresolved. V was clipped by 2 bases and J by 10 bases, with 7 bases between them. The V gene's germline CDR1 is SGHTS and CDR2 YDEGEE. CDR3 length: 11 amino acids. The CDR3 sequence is CASSLHGEQFF. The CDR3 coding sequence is TGTGCCAGCAGCTTACACGGGGAGCAGTTCTTC.

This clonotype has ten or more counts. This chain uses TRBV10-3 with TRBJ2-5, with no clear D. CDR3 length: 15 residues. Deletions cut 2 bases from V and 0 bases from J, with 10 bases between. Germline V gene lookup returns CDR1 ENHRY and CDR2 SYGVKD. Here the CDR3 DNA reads TGTGCCATCAGTGAGGTAGTCAGAGACCAAGAGACCCAGTACTTC. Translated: CAISEVVRDQETQYF.

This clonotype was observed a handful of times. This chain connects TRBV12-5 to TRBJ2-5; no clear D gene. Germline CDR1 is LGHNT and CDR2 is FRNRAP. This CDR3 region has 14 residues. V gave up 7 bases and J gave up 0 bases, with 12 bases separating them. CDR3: CASVQIEYQETQYF. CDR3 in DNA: TGTGCTAGTGTCCAAATAGAGTACCAAGAGACCCAGTACTTC.

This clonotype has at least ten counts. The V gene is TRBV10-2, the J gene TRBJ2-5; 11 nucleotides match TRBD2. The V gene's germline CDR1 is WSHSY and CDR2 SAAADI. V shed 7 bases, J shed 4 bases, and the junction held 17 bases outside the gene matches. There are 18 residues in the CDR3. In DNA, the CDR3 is TGCGCCAGCAACTCATTAGCGGGGGGGCCGTGGGCCGCAGAGACCCAGTACTTC. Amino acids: CASNSLAGGPWAAETQYF.

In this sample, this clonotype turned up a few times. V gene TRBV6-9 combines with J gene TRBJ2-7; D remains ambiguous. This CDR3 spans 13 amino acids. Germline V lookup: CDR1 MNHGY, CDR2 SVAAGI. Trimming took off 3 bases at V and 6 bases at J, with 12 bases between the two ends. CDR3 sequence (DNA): TGTGCCAGCAGTTACTCTTCGGGTGGCGAGCAGTACGTC. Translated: CASSYSSGGEQYV.

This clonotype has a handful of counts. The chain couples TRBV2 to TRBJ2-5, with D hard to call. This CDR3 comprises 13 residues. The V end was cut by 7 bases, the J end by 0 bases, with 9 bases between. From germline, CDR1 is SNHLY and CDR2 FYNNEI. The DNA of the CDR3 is TGTGCCAGCACCTGGGCGGACCAAGAGACCCAGTACTTC. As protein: CASTWADQETQYF.

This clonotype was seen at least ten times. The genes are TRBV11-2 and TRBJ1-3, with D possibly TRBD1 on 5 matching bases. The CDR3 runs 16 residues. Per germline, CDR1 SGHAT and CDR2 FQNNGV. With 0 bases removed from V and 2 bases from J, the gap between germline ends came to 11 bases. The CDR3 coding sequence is TGTGCCAGCAGCTTAGATTTTGCAGGGACTGGAAACACCATATATTTT. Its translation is CASSLDFAGTGNTIYF. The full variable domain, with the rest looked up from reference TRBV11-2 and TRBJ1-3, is EAGVAQSPRYKIIEKRQSVAFWCNPISGHATLYWYQQILGQGPKLLIQFQNNGVVDDSQLPKDRFSAERLKGVDSTLKIQPAKLEDSAVYLCASSLDFAGTGNTIYFGEGSWLTVV.

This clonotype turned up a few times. The CDR3 region has the DNA TGTGCCAGCAGTTCACAGGACAGTATCAGGGAGCTGTTTTTT. Amino acid sequence: CASSSQDSIRELFF. The chain couples TRBV27 to TRBJ2-2, with D possibly matching TRBD1 (6 bases). Germline values: CDR1 MNHEY, CDR2 SMNVEV (reference sequence). Trimming took 4 bases from V and 9 from J, leaving 15 bases between them. The CDR3 runs 14 residues.

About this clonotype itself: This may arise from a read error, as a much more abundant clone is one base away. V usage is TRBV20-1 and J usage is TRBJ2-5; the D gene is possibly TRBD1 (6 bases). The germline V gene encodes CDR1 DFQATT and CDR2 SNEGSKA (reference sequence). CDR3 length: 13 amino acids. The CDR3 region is CSGTQGVGETEYF. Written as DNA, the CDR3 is TGCAGTGGCACACAGGGTGTGGGAGAGACCGAGTACTTC.

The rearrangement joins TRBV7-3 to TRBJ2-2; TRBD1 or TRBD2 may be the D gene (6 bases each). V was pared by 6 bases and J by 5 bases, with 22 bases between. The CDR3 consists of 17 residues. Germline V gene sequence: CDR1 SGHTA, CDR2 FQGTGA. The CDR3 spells CASRLLPGEAATGELFF. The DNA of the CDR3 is TGTGCCAGCAGGCTCCTCCCAGGGGAGGCCGCTACCGGGGAGCTGTTTTTT.